The clone carrying this T cell receptor (beta chain) was observed a few times. Its antigen remains unknown. This sample is part of a study of monozygotic twins with cystic fibrosis. Study-wide findings and caveats: In 13 of 16 pairs, V gene usage was closest to the co-twin's. Unrelated CF individuals shared fewer identical clonotypes than monozygotic CF twins. The repertoire was suggested to be naive-dominated, clonality median approximately 0.0098.

Libraries were prepared by immunoSEQ multiplex PCR; TCRdb keeps only in-frame clonotypes and omits some of them. The sample lists roughly 26,000 clones; over 75% were seen once. The CDR3 spans 15 residues. CDR1 and CDR2 from the germline V gene are SGDLS and YYNGEE. Trimming cost V 3 bases and J 5 bases, with 17 bases left between them. This receptor was taken from a girl aged 2 to 9 with cystic fibrosis. Specimen: blood. The chain is built from TRBV9 and TRBJ2-5; possible D gene TRBD1, 6 bases. This chain's CDR3 is CASSDYWGPGETQYF. In DNA, the CDR3 is TGTGCCAGCAGCGATTACTGGGGGCCGGGGGAGACCCAGTACTTC.